This T cell receptor (beta chain) was profiled in a study of T cells after yellow fever vaccination. Study-wide results and caveats: Reappearance after the booster was seen for most primary-vaccination clones, at around 95% CD4 and 75% to 90% CD8. Contamination of FACS-sorted repertoires by abundant clonotypes from the bulk population could occur. Clonotypes found in both CD4 and CD8 compartments made up a small share.

Turning to this clonotype: Its antigen is still unknown.

Germline lookup yields CDR1 SGHRS and CDR2 YFSETQ. Trimming took 4 bases from V and 5 from J, leaving 13 bases between them. This CDR3 has 14 residues. TCRdb passed the 5' RACE reads through MiXCR, listing each CDR3 protein once. The table lists 620,000 or so distinct CDR3 sequences, around 12% of them singletons. Material: PBMCs, obtained on the day of the yellow fever booster vaccination. The chain is built from TRBV5-1 and TRBJ2-1; D gene ambiguous. This TCR was sampled from a man aged 30-40 years who received the YFV17D yellow fever vaccine. The CDR3 nucleotides are TGCGCCAGCAGCCCGGAACCAGACCACAATGAGCAGTTCTTC. It codes for CASSPEPDHNEQFF.